This T cell receptor (beta chain) emerged from a study of T-cell reconstitution after alpha-beta-depleted transplantation in children. Library preparation (for TCRbeta) was performed with unique molecular identifiers. TCRdb called the PCR reads again in MiXCR, with one record for every CDR3 protein. The sample records almost 250,000 distinct CDR3 sequences, 25% being singletons. Trimming took 7 bases from V and 2 from J, leaving 21 bases between them. Germline assignment: CDR1 DFQATT and CDR2 SNEGSKA (reference sequence). The CDR3 has 16 amino acids. Ten or more counts support this clonotype. The sample consisted of PBMCs, taken before TCRalphabeta/CD19-depleted stem cell transplant. The origin of this receptor is a girl aged 2-10 years with Fanconi anemia, due to receive a stem cell transplant. The gene calls are TRBV20-1 and TRBJ1-5, with a weak D call TRBD1 (5 bases). CDR3 DNA sequence: TGCAGTGTTAGTCCTGGGACCTTCGTTCGCAATCAGCCCCAGCATTTT. Protein: CSVSPGTFVRNQPQHF.